This T cell receptor (beta chain) was sequenced in a study of a mutant IDH1 vaccine in newly diagnosed glioma. The time point: week 5, during vaccination. In every dose of vaccine, 300 ug of mutant IDH1 20-mer peptide was given alongside topical imiquimod. Germline values: CDR1 GTSNPN, CDR2 SVGIG (reference sequence). V was clipped by 5 bases and J by 0 bases; unmatched bases: 7. CDR3 size: 14 residues. The protocol was immunoSEQ multiplex PCR, while the TCRdb copy is restricted to in-frame clones and leaves out a portion. The data contain under 95,000 clones, roughly 90% of them singletons. As regards this clone: Its antigen is still unknown.

This TCR was sampled from a woman aged 50 to 65 with glioma. The material was PBMCs, obtained from a glioma patient whose treatment included an IDH1 peptide vaccine. The rearrangement joins TRBV30 to TRBJ2-7, with 7 positions matching TRBD1. The CDR3 protein is CAWDRDQYSYEQYF. In DNA form, the CDR3 reads TGTGCCTGGGACAGGGACCAATACTCCTACGAGCAGTACTTC.